A single sample is the source of the 13 T cell receptor beta chains below, sequenced in a study of blood T cell repertoires in COVID-19. Here immunoSEQ multiplex PCR was the method, and the copy in TCRdb shows in-frame clones only, minus some. In the table there are roughly 45,000 clones, over 80% of which are singletons. The sample consisted of peripheral blood. The receptors shown here come from a man in his 60s with active COVID-19.

The V and J genes are TRBV9 and TRBJ2-5; unclear D gene. The CDR3 runs to 11 residues. Trimming cost V 3 bases and J 5 bases, with 5 bases left between them. Germline-derived CDR1 and CDR2 are SGDLS and YYNGEE. CDR3 nucleotide sequence: TGTGCCAGCAGCGATATGGAGACCCAGTACTTC. Protein sequence: CASSDMETQYF.

CDR3 residues: CASSESRAPNEKLFF. CDR3 sequence (DNA): TGTGCCAGCAGTGAATCGAGGGCCCCTAATGAAAAACTGTTTTTT. V usage is TRBV25-1 and J usage is TRBJ1-4; D unresolved. Germline values: CDR1 MGHDK, CDR2 SYGVNS. The V end was cut by 1 base, the J end by 3 bases, with 9 bases between. This CDR3 region has 15 residues.

Only one count was recorded for this clone. The chain couples TRBV11-2 to TRBJ2-4; possibly TRBD2 for D (6 bases). The length of the CDR3 is 16 residues. Trimming removed 9 bases from V and 7 bases from J, with 25 bases in between. The germline V gene has CDR1 SGHAT and CDR2 FQNNGV. The CDR3 nucleotides read TGTGCCAGTTCCATCCTGTCCCCGGGAGAGGGGAACATTCAGTACTTC. Its protein product is CASSILSPGEGNIQYF.

The rearrangement uses TRBV28 and TRBJ2-5, with TRBD2 matching 13 bases. Per germline, CDR1 MDHEN and CDR2 SYDVKM. After removal of 6 bases from V and 5 bases from J, the junction contained 6 bases not matched to a gene. There are 15 residues in the CDR3. Here the CDR3 DNA reads TGTGCCAGCAGACAACTAGCGGGGGGGCGGGAGACCCAGTACTTC. It specifies CASRQLAGGRETQYF.

This rearrangement joins TRBV13 to TRBJ2-1; 10 nucleotides line up with TRBD2. CDR1 is PRHDT, CDR2 FYEKMQ, per germline (reference sequence). V was pared by 0 bases and J by 4 bases, with 6 bases of the junction left unmatched. The CDR3 is 17 amino acids. The CDR3 DNA reads as TGTGCCAGCAGCTTAGGAGGCGGACTAGCGGCTTACAATGAGCAGTTCTTC. Protein product: CASSLGGGLAAYNEQFF.

The gene calls are TRBV10-1 and TRBJ2-5, with a weak D call TRBD1 (5 bases). This CDR3 region has 15 residues. V lost 4 bases and J lost 2, with 14 bases in between. Germline V gives CDR1 WNHNN, CDR2 SYGVQD (reference sequence). CDR3 nucleotide sequence: TGCGCCAGCAGTGCCAGTACAGGCGTACAAGAGACCCAGTACTTC. This gives the protein CASSASTGVQETQYF.

The chain combines TRBV19 with TRBJ1-5; no definite D call. From germline, CDR1 is LNHDA and CDR2 SQIVND (reference sequence). CDR3 size: 15 residues. Trimming removed 1 base at V and 0 bases at J, with 7 bases between. The CDR3 region is CASSIASGSNQPQHF. The CDR3 region has the DNA TGTGCCAGTAGTATAGCGTCGGGTAGCAATCAGCCCCAGCATTTT.

This clone was observed a single time. This chain connects TRBV7-2 to TRBJ2-7, with 9 positions matching TRBD2. J lost 4 bases, V lost 2 bases, and 6 bases had no gene match. This CDR3 has 15 residues. Germline loops: CDR1 SGHTA, CDR2 FQGNSA. The CDR3 loop reads CASSLRRGGDYEQYF. CDR3 in DNA: TGTGCCAGCAGCTTACGGCGGGGGGGCGATTACGAGCAGTACTTC.

The chain couples TRBV19 to TRBJ2-1, with 8 nucleotides matching TRBD2. The CDR3 is 15 residues long. V dropped 9 bases and J dropped 6; count of bases not matched to a gene: 13. CDR1 and CDR2 (germline): LNHDA, SQIVND (reference sequence). In DNA form, the CDR3 reads TGTGCCAGCCACCCCGGAGCGGGAGAGGGCAATGAGCAGTTCTTC. It yields the protein CASHPGAGEGNEQFF.

This rearrangement joins TRBV14 to TRBJ2-3; D is possibly TRBD2 (7 bases). V was cut by 0 bases and J by 2 bases, with 18 bases left in between. The CDR3 spans 18 residues. Looked up from germline, CDR1 is SGHDN and CDR2 is FVKESK. The CDR3 sequence: CASSQDWVRGGNTDTQYF. The DNA for the CDR3 is TGTGCCAGCAGCCAAGATTGGGTTCGCGGGGGCAACACAGATACGCAGTATTTT.

The chain links TRBV5-1 to TRBJ2-1; D remains unclear. Germline CDR1 is SGHRS and CDR2 is YFSETQ. The germline V and J ends were trimmed by 0 bases and 2 bases, with 9 bases remaining between them. This CDR3 is built from 15 residues. The CDR3 spells CASSLATVTYNEQFF. The CDR3 DNA reads TGCGCCAGCAGCTTGGCAACAGTTACCTACAATGAGCAGTTCTTC.

This clone was detected once. V gene TRBV13 combines with J gene TRBJ2-7, with 11 bases identical to TRBD1. The CDR3 runs to 14 residues. Per germline, CDR1 PRHDT and CDR2 FYEKMQ (reference sequence). The V gene end was trimmed by 4 bases and the J gene end by 3 bases; junction bases not matched to a gene: 2. CDR3 sequence: CASSSGQGVYEQYF. CDR3 DNA sequence: TGTGCCAGCAGCTCGGGACAGGGGGTCTACGAGCAGTACTTC.

V usage is TRBV2 and J usage is TRBJ1-1, with D perhaps matching TRBD1 (6 bases). V lost 5 bases, J lost 1 base, and 11 bases lay in between. The V gene's germline CDR1 is SNHLY and CDR2 FYNNEI. This CDR3 is built from 14 residues. The CDR3 spells CASSLQGWNTEAFF. The CDR3 coding sequence is TGTGCCAGCAGTTTACAGGGATGGAACACTGAAGCTTTCTTT.